This TCR beta chain emerged from a study of read filtering for tumor transcriptome and immune sequencing. From roughly 390 ng of RNA, a library with molecular barcoded alpha/delta and beta/gamma adaptors was made. TCRdb re-called the reads through MiXCR, storing one row per CDR3 protein. The sample holds 50,000 to 65,000 distinct CDR3 sequences, 15% to 20% seen once. This clonotype was recorded many times. Sequenced input: a population of CD138-negative cells sorted from bone marrow. This receptor was obtained from a donor at least 40 years old with multiple myeloma.

The CDR3 coding sequence is TGTGCCAGCAGCTATCAACGGCACACTGAAGCTTTCTTT. Protein product: CASSYQRHTEAFF. The J gene is TRBJ1-1, the V gene TRBV5-6; D is unclear. V lost 3 bases and J lost 3, with 9 bases in between. Germline assignment: CDR1 SGHDT and CDR2 YYEEEE. This CDR3 is 13 amino acids long. Full variable domain (rest looked up from reference TRBV5-6 and TRBJ1-1): DAGVTQSPTHLIKTRGQQVTLRCSPKSGHDTVSWYQQALGQGPQFIFQYYEEEERQRGNFPDRFSGHQFPNYSSELNVNALLLGDSALYLCASSYQRHTEAFFGQGTRLTVV.